This entry is about one T cell receptor beta chain. What it binds is not known. This entry comes from a study of cytomegalovirus exposure and HLA in healthy donors. Study conclusions and caveats: HLA alleles were associated with 15,000 to 20,000 TCR beta sequences in a later analysis at 0.05 false discovery rate.

PCR primers comprised 60 Vbeta and 13 Jbeta primers. The protocol was immunoSEQ multiplex PCR, while the TCRdb copy is restricted to in-frame clones and leaves out a portion. The sample includes about 250,000 clones, more than 55% of them seen just once. The J segment lost 0 bases and the V segment lost 7 bases, leaving 7 bases of the junction unmatched. This CDR3 spans 15 amino acids. In germline, CDR1 is SGHDT, CDR2 YYEEEE. The TCR originated in a female donor in good health and CMV-seronegative. The chain has TRBV5-6 and TRBJ1-5, with 7 positions matching TRBD1. The sample was PBMCs. Written as DNA, the CDR3 is TGTGCCAGCGGTCCAGGGGGTTATAGCAATCAGCCCCAGCATTTT. Translating gives CASGPGGYSNQPQHF. Supplemented by reference TRBV5-6 and TRBJ1-5, the full variable domain reads DAGVTQSPTHLIKTRGQQVTLRCSPKSGHDTVSWYQQALGQGPQFIFQYYEEEERQRGNFPDRFSGHQFPNYSSELNVNALLLGDSALYLCASGPGGYSNQPQHFGDGTRLSIL.